Each of the 14 T cell receptor beta chains below was sequenced from the same sample in a study of spatial heterogeneity in lung cancer (dated by TCRdb to between 2019 and 2020). The library was generated by 5' RACE. Sequenced on a NextSeq 500. The public reads were quality trimmed at Q25 with fastp and then assembled into clones with MiXCR by TCRdb, keeping productive beta chains. Each CDR3 protein gets just one entry, which takes the most common genes and DNA from the rows behind it. Present in this sample are roughly 20,000 distinct CDR3 sequences, roughly 4.6% of which were seen just once. Over 7% of the sample is in the top ten clones. According to the study, the label for this sample's time point signals: sample taken at primary tumor resection. For TCR sequencing, whole RNA was extracted from tumor and nontumor lung tissue, or from cryopreserved PBMC samples, and no cell sorting was done. Sequencing used PBMCs, obtained at surgery. The receptors here all came from a male donor with early-stage non-small cell lung cancer.

This clonotype has just a few counts. V is TRBV6-5 and J is TRBJ1-1; D is perhaps TRBD1 (5 bases). V lost 2 bases and J lost 4, with 11 bases in between. The CDR3 is 14 residues long. CDR1 is MNHEY and CDR2 is SVGAGI in the germline V gene. The CDR3 spells CASSYGGWGTEAFF. DNA for the CDR3: TGTGCCAGCAGTTACGGGGGTTGGGGCACTGAAGCTTTCTTT.

This clonotype occurred a few times. The chain has TRBV6-2 or TRBV6-3 and TRBJ2-3; D possibly corresponds to TRBD2 (5 bases). In germline, CDR1 is MNHEY, CDR2 SVGEGT. V was trimmed by 6 bases and J by 5 bases, leaving 12 bases between them. The CDR3 contains 13 residues. The CDR3 sequence: CASSPGILDTQYF. In nucleotides, the CDR3 is TGTGCCAGCAGCCCCGGGATACTAGATACGCAGTATTTT.

This clonotype was detected many times. The chain links TRBV6-6 to TRBJ2-7; a weak D match, TRBD1 (6 bases). Germline assignment: CDR1 MNHNY and CDR2 SVGAGI (reference sequence). V was cut by 5 bases and J by 5 bases, with 19 bases left in between. This CDR3 region has 15 residues. The CDR3 protein is CASSETNQGRHEQYF. In nucleotides, the CDR3 is TGTGCCAGCAGTGAGACAAACCAGGGGCGGCACGAGCAGTACTTC.

The table lists this clonotype with many counts. The chain joins TRBV27 to TRBJ1-2; D may be TRBD1 (6 bases). CDR1 and CDR2 (germline): MNHEY, SMNVEV (reference sequence). The CDR3 sequence is 15 residues long. Trimming shortened V by 5 bases and J by 4 bases, and 17 bases separated the two germline ends. CDR3 nucleotides: TGTGCCAGCAGTCTAACCGTGGACAGAGTCTATGGCTACACCTTC. Its translation is CASSLTVDRVYGYTF.

Sample share makes this clonotype medium-sized. The chain combines TRBV5-1 with TRBJ1-1; weak D call: TRBD1 (5 bases). The CDR3 has 13 amino acids. Per the germline V gene, CDR1 is SGHRS and CDR2 is YFSETQ. The V end lost 4 bases, the J end lost 6 bases, and 13 bases lay between the germline ends. CDR3 protein: CASSRRGSAEAFF. The DNA for the CDR3 is TGCGCCAGCAGCCGGAGGGGCAGCGCTGAAGCTTTCTTT.

This rearrangement joins TRBV7-8 to TRBJ2-2; no firm D call. CDR1 is SGHVS, CDR2 FQNEAQ, per germline. The CDR3 is 18 residues long. The V end lost 5 bases, the J end lost 1 base, and 20 bases lay between the germline ends. The CDR3 coding sequence is TGTGCCAGCAGCCTCGGATTGAGAGCCGGTTTGAACACCGGGGAGCTGTTTTTT. Residues: CASSLGLRAGLNTGELFF.

This clonotype was detected only a few times. This chain uses TRBV5-5 with TRBJ1-1; 11 bases fit TRBD1. The CDR3 is made up of 16 amino acids. Trimming cost V 4 bases and J 6 bases; bases outside gene matches: 11. Germline V gene lookup returns CDR1 SGHKS and CDR2 YYEKEE (reference sequence). The CDR3 loop reads CASSRAAGTGGAEAFF. The CDR3, as DNA: TGTGCCAGCAGCCGAGCCGCAGGGACAGGGGGTGCTGAAGCTTTCTTT.

CDR3 in amino acids: CASSLTLLGTYEQYF. Here the CDR3 DNA reads TGTGCCAGTAGTTTGACCCTATTGGGGACCTACGAGCAGTACTTC. The chain couples TRBV19 to TRBJ2-7, with D unresolved. V lost 5 bases to trimming and J lost 2 bases, with 16 bases between them. The germline V gene encodes CDR1 LNHDA and CDR2 SQIVND (reference sequence). The CDR3 runs 15 residues.

This clonotype is labeled as medium-sized. The rearrangement uses TRBV29-1 and TRBJ2-3, with D possibly matching TRBD1 (5 bases). The germline CDR1 and CDR2 sequences are SQVTM and ANQGSEA. The CDR3 is 12 amino acids. In nucleotides, the CDR3 is TGCAGTCCAGGGCGCTTTACAGATACGCAGTATTTT. It is translated as CSPGRFTDTQYF.

There are many counts of this clonotype. The chain is built from TRBV7-8 and TRBJ1-1; D might be TRBD1 (6 bases). CDR3 length: 15 residues. Germline V CDR1 and CDR2: SGHVS, FQNEAQ. Trimming cost V 5 bases and J 4 bases, with 17 bases left between them. For the CDR3, the DNA is TGTGCCAGCAGCCTCACCCGAGGGGGGCTCACTGAAGCTTTCTTT. As protein: CASSLTRGGLTEAFF.

The rearrangement links TRBV12-3 or TRBV12-4 to TRBJ2-7; TRBD1 matches 8 bases. The V gene end was trimmed by 5 bases and the J gene end by 5 bases; junction bases not matched to a gene: 8. The CDR3 has 14 residues. CDR3 nucleotide sequence: TGTGCCAGCAGTCCCGGGACAGGCGACAACGAGCAGTACTTC. Translated, it gives CASSPGTGDNEQYF.

This clonotype is labeled medium-sized. The chain is built from TRBV28 and TRBJ2-1; TRBD2 might be the D (5 bases). This CDR3 spans 15 amino acids. The germline V and J ends were trimmed by 6 bases and 3 bases, with 15 bases remaining between them. The germline CDR1 and CDR2 sequences are MDHEN and SYDVKM. The CDR3 loop reads CASSQPPGVYNEQFF. In nucleotides, the CDR3 is TGTGCCAGCAGCCAACCCCCCGGGGTCTACAATGAGCAGTTCTTC.

This clonotype has a count of ten or more. J is TRBJ1-5 and V is TRBV30; tentatively, D is TRBD1 (6 bases). The CDR3 totals 14 residues. Per the germline V gene, CDR1 is GTSNPN and CDR2 is SVGIG (reference sequence). Trimming removed 2 bases from V and 1 base from J, with 9 bases in between. CDR3 protein: CAWSRDTSNQPQHF. The CDR3 DNA follows: TGTGCCTGGAGTAGGGACACGAGCAATCAGCCCCAGCATTTT. The full variable domain, with the rest looked up from reference TRBV30 and TRBJ1-5, is SQTIHQWPATLVQPVGSPLSLECTVEGTSNPNLYWYRQAAGRGLQLLFYSVGIGQISSEVPQNLSASRPQDRQFILSSKKLLLSDSGFYLCAWSRDTSNQPQHFGDGTRLSIL.

This clonotype was recorded a few times. V and J are TRBV20-1 and TRBJ2-3; 8 bases are shared with TRBD2. Unmatched junction bases numbered 4, after V lost 3 bases and J lost 2 bases. Germline values: CDR1 DFQATT, CDR2 SNEGSKA (reference sequence). The CDR3 extends over 14 amino acids. The CDR3 here is CSASTSGSTDTQYF. DNA for the CDR3: TGCAGTGCTAGCACTAGCGGTTCCACAGATACGCAGTATTTT.